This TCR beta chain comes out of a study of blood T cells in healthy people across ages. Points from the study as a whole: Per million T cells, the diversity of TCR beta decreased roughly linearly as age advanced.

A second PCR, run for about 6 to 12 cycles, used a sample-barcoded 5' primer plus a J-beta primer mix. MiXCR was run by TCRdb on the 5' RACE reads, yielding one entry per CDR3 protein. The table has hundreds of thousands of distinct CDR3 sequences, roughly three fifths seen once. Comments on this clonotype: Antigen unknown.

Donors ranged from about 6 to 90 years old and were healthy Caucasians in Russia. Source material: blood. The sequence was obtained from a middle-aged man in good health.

The CDR3 DNA reads TGCAGTGCTGCGCCCCAGTACAATGAGCAGTTCTTC. Its translation: CSAAPQYNEQFF. This chain links TRBV20-1 with TRBJ2-1; D call uncertain. The CDR3 runs 12 residues. V lost 5 bases, J lost 4 bases, and 9 bases lay in between. Germline V gene data show CDR1 as DFQATT and CDR2 as SNEGSKA (reference sequence).